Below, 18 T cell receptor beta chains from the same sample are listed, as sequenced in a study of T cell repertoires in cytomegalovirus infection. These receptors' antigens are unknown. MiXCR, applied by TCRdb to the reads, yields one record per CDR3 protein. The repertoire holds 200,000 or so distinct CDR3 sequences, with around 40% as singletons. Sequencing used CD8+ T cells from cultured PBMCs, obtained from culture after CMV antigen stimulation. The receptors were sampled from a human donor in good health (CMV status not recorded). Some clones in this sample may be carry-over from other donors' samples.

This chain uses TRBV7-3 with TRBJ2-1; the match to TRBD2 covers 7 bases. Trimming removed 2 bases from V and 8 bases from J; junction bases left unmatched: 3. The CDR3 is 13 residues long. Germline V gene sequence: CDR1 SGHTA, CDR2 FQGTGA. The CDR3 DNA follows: TGTGCCAGCAGCTTATTGGGGAGGGATGAGCAGTTCTTC. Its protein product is CASSLLGRDEQFF.

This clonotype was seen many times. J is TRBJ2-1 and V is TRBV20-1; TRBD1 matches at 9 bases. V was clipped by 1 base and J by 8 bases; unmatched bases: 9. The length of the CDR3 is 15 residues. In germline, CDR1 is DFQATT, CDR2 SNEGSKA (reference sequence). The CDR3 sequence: CSARVRDRELYEQFF. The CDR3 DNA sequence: TGCAGTGCTAGAGTCCGGGACAGGGAGCTCTATGAGCAGTTCTTC.

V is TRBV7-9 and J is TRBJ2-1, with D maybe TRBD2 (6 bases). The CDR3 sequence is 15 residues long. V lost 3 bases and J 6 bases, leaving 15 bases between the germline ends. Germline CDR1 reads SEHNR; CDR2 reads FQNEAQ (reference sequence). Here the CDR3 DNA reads TGTGCCAGCAGCTTTGGCAAGCGGGCGACCAATGAGCAGTTCTTC. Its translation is CASSFGKRATNEQFF.

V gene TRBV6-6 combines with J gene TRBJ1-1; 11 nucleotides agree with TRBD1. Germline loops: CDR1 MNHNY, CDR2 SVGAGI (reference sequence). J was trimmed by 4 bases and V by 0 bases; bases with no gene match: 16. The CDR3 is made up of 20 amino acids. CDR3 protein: CASSYSFYFSRDRGGTEAFF. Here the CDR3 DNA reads TGTGCCAGCAGTTACTCGTTCTATTTCTCCAGGGACAGGGGGGGCACTGAAGCTTTCTTT.

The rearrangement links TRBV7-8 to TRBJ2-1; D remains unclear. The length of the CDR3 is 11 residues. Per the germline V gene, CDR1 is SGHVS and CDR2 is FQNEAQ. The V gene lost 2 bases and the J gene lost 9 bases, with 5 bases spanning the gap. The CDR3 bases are TGTGCCAGCAGCTTACGGAGTGAGCAGTTCTTC. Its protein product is CASSLRSEQFF.

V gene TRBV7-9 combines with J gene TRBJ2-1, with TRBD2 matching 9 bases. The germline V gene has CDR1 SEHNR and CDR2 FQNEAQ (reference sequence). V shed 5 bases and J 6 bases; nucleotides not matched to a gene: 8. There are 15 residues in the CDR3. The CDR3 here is CASSRTSEGANEQFF. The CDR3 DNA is TGTGCCAGCAGCAGGACTAGCGAAGGGGCCAATGAGCAGTTCTTC. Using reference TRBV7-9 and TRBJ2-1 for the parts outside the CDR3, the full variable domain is DTGVSQNPRHKITKRGQNVTFRCDPISEHNRLYWYRQTLGQGPEFLTYFQNEAQLEKSRLLSDRFSAERPKGSFSTLEIQRTEQGDSAMYLCASSRTSEGANEQFFGPGTRLTVL.

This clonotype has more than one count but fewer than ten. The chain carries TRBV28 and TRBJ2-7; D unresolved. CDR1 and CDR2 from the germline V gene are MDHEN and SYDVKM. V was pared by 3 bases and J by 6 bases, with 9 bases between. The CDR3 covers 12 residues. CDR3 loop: CASSLLSAEQYF. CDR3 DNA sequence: TGTGCCAGCAGTTTGTTGTCCGCCGAGCAGTACTTC.

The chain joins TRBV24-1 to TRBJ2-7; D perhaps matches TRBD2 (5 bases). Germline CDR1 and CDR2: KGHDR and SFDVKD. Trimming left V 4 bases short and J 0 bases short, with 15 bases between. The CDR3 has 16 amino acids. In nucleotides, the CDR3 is TGTGCCACCAGTGACTCGGGATTGAGGAGCTCCTACGAGCAGTACTTC. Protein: CATSDSGLRSSYEQYF.

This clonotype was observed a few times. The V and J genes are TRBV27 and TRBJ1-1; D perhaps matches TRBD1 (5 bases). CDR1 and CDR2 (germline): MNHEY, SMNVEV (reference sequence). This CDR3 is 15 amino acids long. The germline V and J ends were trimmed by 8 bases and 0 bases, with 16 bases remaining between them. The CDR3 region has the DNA TGTGCCAGCTCCCTGGGGGGGTACATGAACACTGAAGCTTTCTTT. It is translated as CASSLGGYMNTEAFF.

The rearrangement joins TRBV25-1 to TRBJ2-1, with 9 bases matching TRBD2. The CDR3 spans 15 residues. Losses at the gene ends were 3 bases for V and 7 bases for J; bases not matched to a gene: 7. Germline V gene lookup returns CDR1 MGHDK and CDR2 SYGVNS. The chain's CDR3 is CASSDSSGTANEQFF. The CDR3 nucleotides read TGTGCCAGCAGTGACTCTAGCGGGACAGCAAATGAGCAGTTCTTC.

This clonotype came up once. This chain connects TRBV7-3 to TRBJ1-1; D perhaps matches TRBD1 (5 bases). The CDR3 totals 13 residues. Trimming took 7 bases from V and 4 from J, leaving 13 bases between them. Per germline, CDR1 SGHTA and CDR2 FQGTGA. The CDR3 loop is CASTEPGATEAFF. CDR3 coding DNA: TGTGCCAGCACCGAACCTGGGGCCACTGAAGCTTTCTTT.

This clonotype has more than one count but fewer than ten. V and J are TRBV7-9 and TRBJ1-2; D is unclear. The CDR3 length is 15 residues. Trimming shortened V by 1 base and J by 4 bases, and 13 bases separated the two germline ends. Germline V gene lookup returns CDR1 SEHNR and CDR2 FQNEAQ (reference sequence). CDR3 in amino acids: CASSLGEGQSYGYTF. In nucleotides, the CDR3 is TGTGCCAGCAGCTTAGGGGAAGGGCAGAGCTATGGCTACACCTTC. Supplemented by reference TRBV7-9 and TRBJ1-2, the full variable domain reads DTGVSQNPRHKITKRGQNVTFRCDPISEHNRLYWYRQTLGQGPEFLTYFQNEAQLEKSRLLSDRFSAERPKGSFSTLEIQRTEQGDSAMYLCASSLGEGQSYGYTFGSGTRLTVV.

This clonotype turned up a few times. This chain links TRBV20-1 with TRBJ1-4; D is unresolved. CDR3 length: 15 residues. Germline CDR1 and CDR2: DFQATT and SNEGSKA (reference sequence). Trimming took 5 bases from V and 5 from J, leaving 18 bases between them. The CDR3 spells CSARIRSRLNEKLFF. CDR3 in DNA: TGCAGTGCTCGCATCAGGAGTCGGTTGAATGAAAAACTGTTTTTT.

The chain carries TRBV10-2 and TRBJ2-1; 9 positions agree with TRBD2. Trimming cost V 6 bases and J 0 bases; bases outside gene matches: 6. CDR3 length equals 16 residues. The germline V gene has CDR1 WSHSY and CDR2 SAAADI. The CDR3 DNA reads TGCGCCAGCAGAGGCCTTAGCGGGGGCTCCTACAATGAGCAGTTCTTC. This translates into CASRGLSGGSYNEQFF.

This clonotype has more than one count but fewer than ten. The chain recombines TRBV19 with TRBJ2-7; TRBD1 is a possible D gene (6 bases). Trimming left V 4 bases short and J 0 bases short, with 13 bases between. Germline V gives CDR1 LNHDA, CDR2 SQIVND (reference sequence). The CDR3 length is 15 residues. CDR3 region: CASSSAGAYSYEQYF. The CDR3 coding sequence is TGTGCCAGTAGTAGTGCAGGGGCCTACTCCTACGAGCAGTACTTC.

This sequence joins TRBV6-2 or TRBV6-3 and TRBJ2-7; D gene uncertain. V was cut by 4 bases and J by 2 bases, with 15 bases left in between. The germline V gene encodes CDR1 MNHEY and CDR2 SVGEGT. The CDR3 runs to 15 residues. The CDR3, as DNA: TGTGCCAGCAGTTTAAACTACCGAGGAGCCTACGAGCAGTACTTC. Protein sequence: CASSLNYRGAYEQYF.

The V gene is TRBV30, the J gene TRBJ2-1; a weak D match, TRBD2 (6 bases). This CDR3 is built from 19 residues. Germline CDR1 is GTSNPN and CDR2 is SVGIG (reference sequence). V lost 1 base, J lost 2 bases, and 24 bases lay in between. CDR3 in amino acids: CAWSAPRRERLNPYNEQFF. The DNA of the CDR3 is TGTGCCTGGAGTGCCCCCCGACGGGAGCGACTAAACCCCTACAATGAGCAGTTCTTC.

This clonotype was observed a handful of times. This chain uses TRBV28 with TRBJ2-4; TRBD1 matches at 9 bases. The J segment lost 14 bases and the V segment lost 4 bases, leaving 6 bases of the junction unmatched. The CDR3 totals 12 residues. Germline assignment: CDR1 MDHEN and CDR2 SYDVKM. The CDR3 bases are TGTGCCAGCAGTTACCCCGGGACAGGGAAGTACTTC. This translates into CASSYPGTGKYF.